This T cell receptor beta chain was obtained from a study of blood T cells in healthy people across ages. CDR1 is SGHRS, CDR2 YFSETQ, per germline. The CDR3 runs 14 residues. Through a sample-barcoded 5' primer and a J-beta primer mix, a second PCR was run for roughly 7 to 11 cycles. A minimum of 3 million CDR3-containing paired-end reads was obtained for each sample. TCRdb re-called the 5' RACE reads with MiXCR, one entry per CDR3 protein. This table has 450,000 to 650,000 distinct CDR3 sequences, around 24% appearing once. Separately, the same data were catalogued under a study of T cells of mothers and their children. This second study notes: Barcodes for each sample and 2-4 random nucleotides were added by the M1S primer used in the second PCR.

Sequencing used blood. This rearrangement joins TRBV5-1 to TRBJ2-1; D remains ambiguous. The J call may be faulty, since TRBJ2-5 better matches the DNA end. This sequence was found in a boy aged 5-17 years in good health. DNA of the CDR3: TGCGCCAGCAGCTCAGTCAACGGCGAAGAGACCCAGTACTTC. It encodes CASSSVNGEETQYF.